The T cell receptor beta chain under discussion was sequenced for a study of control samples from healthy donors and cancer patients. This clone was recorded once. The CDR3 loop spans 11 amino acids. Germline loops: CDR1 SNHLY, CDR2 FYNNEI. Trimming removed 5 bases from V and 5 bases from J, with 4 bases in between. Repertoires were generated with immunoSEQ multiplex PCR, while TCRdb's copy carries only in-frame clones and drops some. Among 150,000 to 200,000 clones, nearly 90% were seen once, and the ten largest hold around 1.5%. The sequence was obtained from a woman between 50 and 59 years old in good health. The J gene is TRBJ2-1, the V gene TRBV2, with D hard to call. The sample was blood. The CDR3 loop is CASSYHNEQFF. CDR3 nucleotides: TGTGCCAGCAGTTATCACAATGAGCAGTTCTTC.